These 20 T cell receptor beta chains came from one sample sequenced in a study of technical replicates of blood from a few donors. Libraries were prepared by immunoSEQ multiplex PCR; TCRdb keeps only in-frame clonotypes and omits some of them. Seen here are about 75,000 clones, about 90% observed once, and the top ten hold approximately 0.39%. Sequencing used T cells isolated from PBMCs. These receptors all stem from a human donor in good health.

For the CDR3, the DNA is TGTGCCAGCAGCTTGACAGCCTACGAGCAGTACTTC. It specifies CASSLTAYEQYF. V is TRBV5-5 and J is TRBJ2-7; no firm D call. Germline V gene sequence: CDR1 SGHKS, CDR2 YYEKEE (reference sequence). Trimming took 1 base from V and 2 from J, leaving 4 bases between them. This CDR3 comprises 12 residues.

In its sample, this clone was seen a few times. J is TRBJ1-1 and V is TRBV9, with a weak D call TRBD1 (5 bases). Per germline, CDR1 SGDLS and CDR2 YYNGEE. Trimming took 5 bases from V and 7 from J, leaving 15 bases between them. The length of the CDR3 is 13 residues. CDR3 region: CASSYGVGGEAFF. In DNA form, the CDR3 reads TGTGCCAGCAGTTATGGAGTGGGGGGTGAAGCTTTCTTT. Full variable domain (missing parts from reference TRBV9 and TRBJ1-1): DSGVTQTPKHLITATGQRVTLRCSPRSGDLSVYWYQQSLDQGLQFLIQYYNGEERAKGNILERFSAQQFPDLHSELNLSSLELGDSALYFCASSYGVGGEAFFGQGTRLTVV.

The chain joins TRBV7-2 to TRBJ2-7, with 7 bases matching TRBD2. Germline V lookup: CDR1 SGHTA, CDR2 FQGNSA. J lost 0 bases, V lost 7 bases, and 12 bases had no gene match. This CDR3 contains 16 residues. The CDR3 protein is CASTPRTSLGSYEQYF. The CDR3 DNA reads TGTGCCAGCACCCCCAGGACTAGTCTGGGCTCCTACGAGCAGTACTTC.

This chain connects TRBV28 to TRBJ1-1; 9 bases fit TRBD1. The CDR3 is 14 residues long. With 4 bases clipped from V and 1 base from J, the junction kept 1 base outside the gene matches. Germline CDR1 reads MDHEN; CDR2 reads SYDVKM. For the CDR3, the DNA is TGTGCCAGCAGTTGGACAGGGGAGAACACTGAAGCTTTCTTT. Translating it yields CASSWTGENTEAFF.

V gene TRBV19 combines with J gene TRBJ1-5; D remains ambiguous. Germline CDR1 reads LNHDA; CDR2 reads SQIVND (reference sequence). This CDR3 region has 12 residues. Trimming left V 6 bases short and J 6 bases short, with 9 bases between. Here the CDR3 reads CASSQVSQPQHF. The CDR3, as DNA: TGTGCCAGTAGCCAGGTTAGTCAGCCCCAGCATTTT. Together with reference TRBV19 and TRBJ1-5, the CDR3 gives the full variable domain: DGGITQSPKYLFRKEGQNVTLSCEQNLNHDAMYWYRQDPGQGLRLIYYSQIVNDFQKGDIAEGYSVSREKKESFPLTVTSAQKNPTAFYLCASSQVSQPQHFGDGTRLSIL.

The chain uses TRBV5-8 and TRBJ2-2; TRBD2 agrees at 8 bases. Looked up from germline, CDR1 is SGHTS and CDR2 is YDEGEE. CDR3 length: 16 residues. V gave up 3 bases and J gave up 5 bases; unmatched junction bases: 9. CDR3: CASSSEGTSATGELFF. The CDR3 nucleotides are TGTGCCAGCAGCTCAGAAGGGACTAGTGCAACCGGGGAGCTGTTTTTT. Variable domain in full (rest from reference TRBV5-8 and TRBJ2-2): EAGVTQSPTHLIKTRGQQATLRCSPISGHTSVYWYQQALGLGLQFLLWYDEGEERNRGNFPPRFSGRQFPNYSSELNVNALELEDSALYLCASSSEGTSATGELFFGEGSRLTVL.

The chain is built from TRBV5-3 and TRBJ2-1; 9 positions match TRBD1. TRBV5-3 belongs to the ORF category, with a function that is uncertain. CDR3 length: 15 amino acids. With 8 bases clipped from V and 2 bases from J, the junction kept 8 bases outside the gene matches. The DNA for the CDR3 is TGTGCCAGGGATGAATGGACAGGGGCCTACAATGAGCAGTTCTTC. It codes for CARDEWTGAYNEQFF.

J is TRBJ2-7 and V is TRBV6-1; 9 nucleotides match TRBD1. Per germline, CDR1 MNHNS and CDR2 SASEGT. This CDR3 is built from 15 residues. V was pared by 6 bases and J by 5 bases, with 11 bases of the junction left unmatched. The CDR3 reads CASRGRGQGTHEQYF. For the CDR3, the DNA is TGTGCCAGCAGGGGTCGGGGACAGGGTACCCACGAGCAGTACTTC.

In its sample, this clone was seen a few times. This chain links TRBV5-4 with TRBJ2-2, with 9 bases aligning to TRBD2. CDR3 length: 15 amino acids. The ends lost 4 bases at V and 5 bases at J; junction bases unmatched: 6. The germline CDR1 and CDR2 sequences are SGHNT and YYREEE (reference sequence). In nucleotides, the CDR3 is TGTGCCAGCAGCAGGGGACTAGCAGGTACCGGGGAGCTGTTTTTT. Its protein product is CASSRGLAGTGELFF.

The chain joins TRBV5-4 to TRBJ1-2, with a possible D match to TRBD1 (6 bases). Trimming took 0 bases from V and 6 from J, leaving 15 bases between them. Germline V gene lookup returns CDR1 SGHNT and CDR2 YYREEE (reference sequence). The CDR3 has 15 amino acids. In DNA form, the CDR3 reads TGTGCCAGCAGCTTGGATGGGGGCAGTGTTCATGGCTACACCTTC. Translation: CASSLDGGSVHGYTF.

This clone has only one observation. V and J are TRBV11-1 and TRBJ2-1; 8 bases are a match to TRBD1. V trimming: 2 bases; J trimming: 5 bases; junction bases outside the gene matches: 8. From germline, CDR1 is SGHAT and CDR2 FQDESV (reference sequence). The CDR3 has 16 residues. As DNA, the CDR3 is TGTGCCAGCAGCTTACCACAGGGGGTTAGGAACAATGAGCAGTTCTTC. This codes for CASSLPQGVRNNEQFF.

V gene TRBV2 combines with J gene TRBJ1-2, with 9 bases that match TRBD1. CDR1 and CDR2 from the germline V gene are SNHLY and FYNNEI. CDR3 length: 15 residues. Germline trimming cut 0 bases from V and 8 bases from J; bases unmatched to any gene: 7. The CDR3 spells CASSEAPDRGKGYTF. CDR3 sequence (DNA): TGTGCCAGCAGTGAAGCGCCGGACAGGGGAAAAGGCTACACCTTC.

The chain employs TRBV28 and TRBJ2-7; D might be TRBD1 (5 bases). V was pared by 2 bases and J by 3 bases, with 17 bases between. CDR1 and CDR2 (germline): MDHEN, SYDVKM. This CDR3 spans 16 amino acids. CDR3 region: CASSLADTGRNYEQYF. The CDR3 DNA is TGTGCCAGCAGTTTAGCGGATACAGGTCGGAACTACGAGCAGTACTTC. The complete variable domain, with remaining parts taken from reference TRBV28 and TRBJ2-7, reads DVKVTQSSRYLVKRTGEKVFLECVQDMDHENMFWYRQDPGLGLRLIYFSYDVKMKEKGDIPEGYSVSREKKERFSLILESASTNQTSMYLCASSLADTGRNYEQYFGPGTRLTVT.

This sequence joins TRBV2 and TRBJ1-4; TRBD1 aligns across 10 bases. The CDR3 length is 20 residues. Per the germline V gene, CDR1 is SNHLY and CDR2 is FYNNEI. V lost 1 base, J lost 8 bases, and 19 bases stayed unmatched. Here the CDR3 DNA reads TGTGCCAGCAGTGAAGAAGGGGGGCCGTTCGACAGGGGGCGAGGGGAAAAACTGTTTTTT. This sequence encodes CASSEEGGPFDRGRGEKLFF.

V is TRBV9 and J is TRBJ2-5, with TRBD1 identical over 9 bases. CDR1 is SGDLS, CDR2 YYNGEE, per germline. V lost 0 bases, J lost 4 bases, and 4 bases stayed unmatched. CDR3 length: 15 amino acids. The DNA of the CDR3 is TGTGCCAGCAGCGTAGGGGACAGGGAGATAGAGACCCAGTACTTC. Protein: CASSVGDREIETQYF.

This chain links TRBV5-4 with TRBJ1-5, with D hard to call. This CDR3 spans 13 amino acids. Trimming took off 0 bases at V and 5 bases at J, with 6 bases between the two ends. The V gene's germline CDR1 is SGHNT and CDR2 YYREEE (reference sequence). The CDR3 coding sequence is TGTGCCAGCAGCTTGGACGGGGATCAGCCCCAGCATTTT. Protein: CASSLDGDQPQHF.

Comments on this clone: Other DNA sequences of this sample code for an identical CDR3. This chain connects TRBV5-4 to TRBJ2-7; D not resolved. This CDR3 has 12 residues. The germline CDR1 and CDR2 sequences are SGHNT and YYREEE (reference sequence). The germline V and J ends were trimmed by 4 bases and 0 bases, with 5 bases remaining between them. The CDR3 here is CASSLSSYEQYF. DNA for the CDR3: TGTGCCAGCAGCCTAAGCTCCTACGAGCAGTACTTC. The variable domain in full, completed from reference TRBV5-4 and TRBJ2-7, reads ETGVTQSPTHLIKTRGQQVTLRCSSQSGHNTVSWYQQALGQGPQFIFQYYREEENGRGNFPPRFSGLQFPNYSSELNVNALELDDSALYLCASSLSSYEQYFGPGTRLTVT.

This clone turned up a few times. This rearrangement joins TRBV28 to TRBJ1-5; D remains unclear. V was cut by 3 bases and J by 5 bases, with 11 bases left in between. CDR3 size: 14 residues. CDR1 is MDHEN, CDR2 SYDVKM, per germline. CDR3 bases: TGTGCCAGCAGTTTGGAACAGAGACATCAGCCCCAGCATTTT. Translating gives CASSLEQRHQPQHF.

The chain couples TRBV7-9 to TRBJ2-7, with no clear D. The germline V gene encodes CDR1 SEHNR and CDR2 FQNEAQ (reference sequence). The germline V and J ends were trimmed by 0 bases and 0 bases, with 3 bases remaining between them. CDR3 size: 13 residues. The CDR3 nucleotides are TGTGCCAGCAGCTTAGCACTCTCCTACGAGCAGTACTTC. It yields the protein CASSLALSYEQYF. The complete variable domain, with remaining parts taken from reference TRBV7-9 and TRBJ2-7, reads DTGVSQNPRHKITKRGQNVTFRCDPISEHNRLYWYRQTLGQGPEFLTYFQNEAQLEKSRLLSDRFSAERPKGSFSTLEIQRTEQGDSAMYLCASSLALSYEQYFGPGTRLTVT.

V is TRBV4-2 and J is TRBJ2-5, with 7 bases fitting TRBD2. With 4 bases clipped from V and 5 bases from J, the junction kept 7 bases outside the gene matches. Germline lookup yields CDR1 LGHNA and CDR2 YNFKEQ. This CDR3 has 14 residues. In nucleotides, the CDR3 is TGTGCCAGCAGCCGAGGGGAGGGAGTGGAGACCCAGTACTTC. Translated, it gives CASSRGEGVETQYF.